This T cell receptor beta chain was sequenced for a study of T cell responses to AZD1222 COVID-19 vaccine. Study conclusions and caveats: Increases in Spike-specific TCR breadth and depth were seen after two AZD1222 doses. Only a handful of people who got AZD1222 tested seropositive at baseline. Donors in the cohort were predominantly white British and more often female, and clonal diversity was possibly underestimated.

Generated by immunoSEQ multiplex PCR, the TCRdb table keeps only in-frame clones and is missing some. The sample consists of 140,000 to 150,000 clones, under 95% of them appearing once. CDR1 SGHRS and CDR2 YFSETQ come from the germline V gene. This CDR3 is 15 amino acids long. Trimming stripped 4 bases from V and 0 bases from J, with 13 bases between. Concerning this clone: The antigen is not known.

The sequence was collected from an adult in good health. This rearrangement joins TRBV5-1 to TRBJ1-2, with D perhaps TRBD1 (5 bases). The sample here was peripheral blood, taken on day 0 of AZD1222 vaccination. CDR3 protein: CASSRDGKANYGYTF. The CDR3 nucleotides are TGCGCCAGCAGCCGGGACGGGAAAGCTAACTATGGCTACACCTTC. The full variable domain, rest sourced from reference TRBV5-1 and TRBJ1-2, is KAGVTQTPRYLIKTRGQQVTLSCSPISGHRSVSWYQQTPGQGLQFLFEYFSETQRNKGNFPGRFSGRQFSNSRSEMNVSTLELGDSALYLCASSRDGKANYGYTFGSGTRLTVV.